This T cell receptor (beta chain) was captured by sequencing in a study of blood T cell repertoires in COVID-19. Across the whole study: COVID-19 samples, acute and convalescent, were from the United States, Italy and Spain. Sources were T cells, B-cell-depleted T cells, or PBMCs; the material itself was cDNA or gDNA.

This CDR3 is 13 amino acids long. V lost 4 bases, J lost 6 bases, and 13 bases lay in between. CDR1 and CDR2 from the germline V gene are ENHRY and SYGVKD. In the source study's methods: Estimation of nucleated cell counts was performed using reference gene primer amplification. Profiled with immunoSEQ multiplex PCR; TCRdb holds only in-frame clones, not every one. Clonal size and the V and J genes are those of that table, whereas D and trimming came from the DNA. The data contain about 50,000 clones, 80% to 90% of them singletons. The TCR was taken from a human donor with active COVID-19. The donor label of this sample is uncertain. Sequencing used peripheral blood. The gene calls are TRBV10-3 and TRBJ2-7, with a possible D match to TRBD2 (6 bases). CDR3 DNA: TGTGCCATCAGTGTGGAGGGGTGGGCCGAGCAGTACTTC. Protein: CAISVEGWAEQYF.